The clone carrying this T cell receptor beta chain has just a few counts. Its antigen is still unknown. Germline CDR1 is SGHVS and CDR2 is FNYEAQ. V lost 3 bases and J 0 bases, leaving 5 bases between the germline ends. The CDR3 is 14 residues long. Of the isolated RNA, all was reverse transcribed, and so the sequenced material was expressed TCRB transcripts. The method was immunoSEQ multiplex PCR; TCRdb's version includes in-frame clones alone and lacks a portion of them. The data contain hundreds of thousands of clones, over 12% of them singletons. The data stem from a study of beta chain features in type 1 diabetes. Findings and caveats of the study: Shorter TCRB CDR3s, moderately but significantly so, marked every one of the four CD4+ subsets in Type 1 diabetes patients. Since sequencing was performed on cDNA, cells with high TCR expression could be over-represented. Compared to healthy donors, patients appeared to have naive, central memory and Treg TCRB repertoires that were more alike.

A single heparinised draw of about 120 mL on average was taken per donor. This TCR was recovered from a man between 18 and 35 years old with type 1 diabetes. Sequencing input: naive CD4+ T cells from blood. This chain links TRBV7-6 with TRBJ1-4; D remains unclear. The CDR3 DNA follows: TGTGCCAGCAGCTTCATCTCAACTAATGAAAAACTGTTTTTT. Translating it yields CASSFISTNEKLFF.